This T cell receptor beta chain was recovered during a study of tissue T cells after allogeneic stem cell transplantation. This clone was seen more than once but under ten times. Its antigen remains unidentified. Gene names refer to mouse genes. Read sequence stops 1 residue before the CDR3 end, and the germline J gene provides the missing end. TCRdb's copy holds only in-frame clones and misses some; the assay was immunoSEQ multiplex PCR. Seen here are roughly 7,100 clones, approximately 46% observed once, and the top ten hold less than 8.5%. As for time point: mouse harvest day 7 after allogeneic transplant. The graft held 10^6 splenic CD5+ T cells and 10^7 T-cell-depleted bone marrow cells. Tissues came from B6→BALB/c major-mismatch GVHD mice at day 7 or 14. In germline, CDR1 is SNHLY, CDR2 FYNGKV (reference sequence). The V gene end was trimmed by 1 base and the J gene end by 3 bases; junction bases not matched to a gene: 2. The CDR3 contains 15 residues.

Study-wide points: Across patients, clones rarely overlapped, yet motif clusters were shared tissue-specifically. Anatomically similar tissues had similar TCR repertoires within each patient. Blood and spleen captured only part of the tissue TCR repertoire.

Sequencing was performed on gut tissue. The genes are TRBV3 and TRBJ2-7; 11 bases line up with TRBD1. The origin of this receptor is a female BALB/c mouse given C57BL/6 T cells with graft-versus-host disease after an allogeneic hematopoietic cell transplant. CDR3 protein: CASSLVGTGGYEQYF. The sequenced CDR3 bases are TGTGCCAGCAGCTTAGTGGGGACAGGGGGCTATGAACAGTAC.